Below, 21 T cell receptor beta chains from the same sample are listed, as sequenced in a study of OX40 agonist ivuxolimab in advanced cancers. Here immunoSEQ multiplex PCR was the method, and the copy in TCRdb shows in-frame clones only, minus some. In the table there are over 70,000 clones, roughly 82% of which are singletons. The sample consisted of CD4+ or CD8+ T cells sorted from blood, taken in a trial of the OX40 agonist ivuxolimab. Source of these receptors: an adult with an advanced solid tumor such as melanoma, head and neck, liver or kidney cancer.

The chain recombines TRBV5-4 with TRBJ2-7, with D hard to call. Per germline, CDR1 SGHNT and CDR2 YYREEE (reference sequence). V was trimmed by 4 bases and J by 4 bases, leaving 15 bases between them. The CDR3 length is 14 residues. The CDR3: CASSRADPPYEQYF. The CDR3 coding sequence is TGTGCCAGCAGCCGTGCAGACCCCCCTTACGAGCAGTACTTC.

Only one count was recorded for this clone. This chain uses TRBV7-2 with TRBJ2-7, with D tentatively TRBD2 (6 bases). The CDR3 has 13 residues. Germline V CDR1 and CDR2: SGHTA, FQGNSA. The V end was cut by 4 bases, the J end by 2 bases, with 9 bases between. The CDR3 reads CASSSGGTYEQYF. CDR3 in DNA: TGTGCCAGCAGCTCCGGAGGGACCTACGAGCAGTACTTC.

This clone occurred once. This chain uses TRBV10-3 with TRBJ2-7, with 11 nucleotides matching TRBD1. The CDR3 has 18 amino acids. J lost 1 base, V lost 6 bases, and 14 bases had no gene match. Germline V gives CDR1 ENHRY, CDR2 SYGVKD. The CDR3 here is CAIRTDRGLPFGSYEQYF. The CDR3 DNA reads as TGTGCCATCAGAACGGACAGGGGGCTCCCGTTTGGATCCTACGAGCAGTACTTC.

Notes on this clone: The same CDR3 arises from other DNA sequences in this sample as well. The rearrangement uses TRBV6-6 and TRBJ2-2, with unresolved D. Germline values: CDR1 MNHNY, CDR2 SVGAGI (reference sequence). The CDR3 is 14 residues long. V was shortened by 5 bases and J by 0 bases, with 7 bases between the two germline ends. The CDR3 DNA follows: TGTGCCAGCAGTGAGACGGCGAACACCGGGGAGCTGTTTTTT. As protein: CASSETANTGELFF.

This chain connects TRBV15 to TRBJ1-5; D remains unclear. The CDR3 has 12 amino acids. Germline V gene sequence: CDR1 LNHNV, CDR2 YYDKDF (reference sequence). V shed 0 bases and J shed 6 bases, with 3 bases lying between them. The CDR3 nucleotides are TGTGCCACCAGCAGAGATCGTCAGCCCCAGCATTTT. Translating it yields CATSRDRQPQHF.

The chain couples TRBV5-1 to TRBJ2-3, with D possibly TRBD2 on 5 matching bases. This CDR3 spans 11 amino acids. V lost 4 bases, J lost 5 bases, and 5 bases lay in between. Germline V gene sequence: CDR1 SGHRS, CDR2 YFSETQ. CDR3 loop: CASSGGDTQYF. In DNA, the CDR3 is TGCGCCAGCAGCGGAGGAGATACGCAGTATTTT. The full variable domain, with the rest looked up from reference TRBV5-1 and TRBJ2-3, is KAGVTQTPRYLIKTRGQQVTLSCSPISGHRSVSWYQQTPGQGLQFLFEYFSETQRNKGNFPGRFSGRQFSNSRSEMNVSTLELGDSALYLCASSGGDTQYFGPGTRLTVL.

This chain uses TRBV9 with TRBJ2-7, with a tentative D call TRBD2 (6 bases). The CDR3 extends over 14 amino acids. Germline CDR1 reads SGDLS; CDR2 reads YYNGEE. V was pared by 4 bases and J by 1 base, with 12 bases between. The CDR3 reads CASSRRDSSYEQYF. CDR3 bases: TGTGCCAGCAGCCGCAGGGACTCGTCCTACGAGCAGTACTTC.

The chain employs TRBV7-2 and TRBJ1-2; 8 nucleotides agree with TRBD1. This CDR3 region has 12 residues. Trimming removed 5 bases from V and 7 bases from J; junction bases left unmatched: 3. CDR1 and CDR2 (germline): SGHTA, FQGNSA. DNA for the CDR3: TGTGCCAGCAGCCTTGACAGGGGTGGCTACACCTTC. It codes for CASSLDRGGYTF.

This chain links TRBV27 with TRBJ2-1; 13 nucleotides match TRBD2. CDR3 length: 22 amino acids. Germline assignment: CDR1 MNHEY and CDR2 SMNVEV (reference sequence). The trim removed 3 bases at V and 1 base at J, leaving 18 bases unmatched. For the CDR3, the DNA is TGTGCCAGCAGTTTCGGGGTCAGGACTAGCGGGGGACAGCTGCAGTCCTACAATGAGCAGTTCTTC. Protein product: CASSFGVRTSGGQLQSYNEQFF.

The rearrangement links TRBV6-5 to TRBJ2-7; unclear D gene. Trimming pared 6 bases from V and 4 bases from J, leaving 7 bases between. CDR1 and CDR2 (germline): MNHEY, SVGAGI. CDR3 length: 11 amino acids. Written as DNA, the CDR3 is TGTGCCAGCAGCAATAAGTACGAGCAGTACTTC. Encoded protein: CASSNKYEQYF.

The J gene is TRBJ1-2, the V gene TRBV6-6; D possibly corresponds to TRBD1 (6 bases). Trimming stripped 2 bases from V and 7 bases from J, with 11 bases between. The CDR3 runs 13 residues. Germline lookup yields CDR1 MNHNY and CDR2 SVGAGI (reference sequence). CDR3 loop: CASSYERGSGYTF. In DNA form, the CDR3 reads TGTGCCAGCAGTTACGAAAGGGGGAGTGGCTACACCTTC.

The chain joins TRBV29-1 to TRBJ2-7, with D tentatively TRBD1 (5 bases). The germline gives CDR1 SQVTM, CDR2 ANQGSEA. This CDR3 contains 18 residues. The V gene lost 5 bases and the J gene lost 4 bases, with 30 bases spanning the gap. CDR3 region: CSVRVQWVTGLSVYEQYF. The CDR3 nucleotides are TGCAGCGTTAGGGTTCAATGGGTTACAGGTCTAAGTGTGTACGAGCAGTACTTC.

The V and J genes are TRBV4-2 and TRBJ1-1; 7 nucleotides align to TRBD1. CDR1 is LGHNA, CDR2 YNFKEQ, per germline. V dropped 4 bases and J dropped 5; count of bases not matched to a gene: 7. The CDR3 loop spans 14 amino acids. CDR3 nucleotide sequence: TGTGCCAGCAGCCGAACAACAGGGGAAACTGAAGCTTTCTTT. It specifies CASSRTTGETEAFF.

V usage is TRBV7-2 and J usage is TRBJ1-3; a weak D match, TRBD1 (5 bases). V dropped 5 bases and J dropped 0 bases, with 11 bases sitting between them. The CDR3 runs 15 residues. Germline V gives CDR1 SGHTA, CDR2 FQGNSA. Here the CDR3 DNA reads TGTGCCAGCAGCGATATGGGGGGCTCTGGAAACACCATATATTTT. Its protein product is CASSDMGGSGNTIYF.

The rearrangement links TRBV11-1 to TRBJ1-1, with D hard to call. Germline-derived CDR1 and CDR2 are SGHAT and FQDESV (reference sequence). Between the trimmed V and J ends, which lost 0 bases and 7 bases, there was a span of 9 bases. This CDR3 is 13 amino acids long. In DNA form, the CDR3 reads TGTGCCAGCAGCTTAGCGATGGGCGGTGAAGCTTTCTTT. Protein product: CASSLAMGGEAFF.

In DNA form, the CDR3 reads TGTGCCAGCAGCCGGACAGCTGTCTCCTACAATGAGCAGTTCTTC. Amino acids: CASSRTAVSYNEQFF. This chain links TRBV6-4 with TRBJ2-1; the D gene is possibly TRBD1 (6 bases). CDR3 length equals 15 residues. Trimming removed 6 bases from V and 0 bases from J, with 12 bases in between. Germline V lookup: CDR1 MRHNA, CDR2 SNTAGT.

The chain has TRBV4-1 and TRBJ1-1; a possible D gene is TRBD1 (5 bases). This CDR3 has 13 amino acids. CDR1 MGHRA and CDR2 YSYEKL come from the germline V gene. The V end was cut by 0 bases, the J end by 7 bases, with 9 bases between. The CDR3: CASSQEGVREAFF. The CDR3 DNA reads as TGCGCCAGCAGCCAAGAGGGGGTCCGTGAAGCTTTCTTT.

The gene calls are TRBV4-1 and TRBJ2-1, with D maybe TRBD1 (6 bases). V lost 5 bases and J lost 0, with 14 bases in between. The V gene's germline CDR1 is MGHRA and CDR2 YSYEKL. The CDR3 sequence is 16 residues long. The CDR3 here is CASSSPGASSYNEQFF. The CDR3 nucleotides read TGCGCCAGCAGCTCTCCAGGGGCAAGCTCCTACAATGAGCAGTTCTTC.

V and J are TRBV6-6 and TRBJ2-4; TRBD1 might be the D (6 bases). The V end lost 6 bases, the J end lost 8 bases, and 11 bases lay between the germline ends. CDR1 and CDR2 (germline): MNHNY, SVGAGI (reference sequence). CDR3 size: 12 residues. This chain's CDR3 is CASRQGRDIQYF. The DNA of the CDR3 is TGTGCCAGCAGACAGGGCCGGGACATTCAGTACTTC.

The rearrangement links TRBV5-6 to TRBJ1-1, with 9 bases lining up with TRBD1. CDR1 SGHDT and CDR2 YYEEEE come from the germline V gene. The length of the CDR3 is 14 residues. V trimming: 3 bases; J trimming: 4 bases; junction bases outside the gene matches: 4. The CDR3 reads CASSYDRGSTEAFF. CDR3 DNA sequence: TGTGCCAGCAGCTACGACAGGGGGAGCACTGAAGCTTTCTTT. Using reference TRBV5-6 and TRBJ1-1 for the parts outside the CDR3, the full variable domain is DAGVTQSPTHLIKTRGQQVTLRCSPKSGHDTVSWYQQALGQGPQFIFQYYEEEERQRGNFPDRFSGHQFPNYSSELNVNALLLGDSALYLCASSYDRGSTEAFFGQGTRLTVV.

The chain couples TRBV9 to TRBJ2-2, with 9 bases that match TRBD2. The germline gives CDR1 SGDLS, CDR2 YYNGEE. V trimming: 4 bases; J trimming: 1 base; junction bases outside the gene matches: 5. CDR3 length: 16 residues. Here the CDR3 reads CASSPTSGQNTGELFF. CDR3 sequence (DNA): TGTGCCAGCAGCCCGACTAGCGGACAGAACACCGGGGAGCTGTTTTTT.